This entry lists 13 T cell receptor beta chains sequenced from one sample in a study of T cell repertoires in cytomegalovirus infection. TCRdb re-called the reads with MiXCR, one entry per CDR3 protein. The repertoire holds some 400,000 distinct CDR3 sequences, with roughly 30% as singletons. Source material: PBMCs. These receptors originate from a human donor in good health (CMV status not recorded). Some clones in this sample may be carry-over from other donors' samples.

This clonotype appeared a few times. The chain uses TRBV7-9 and TRBJ1-5, with D possibly matching TRBD1 (5 bases). V gave up 2 bases and J gave up 7 bases, with 15 bases separating them. The length of the CDR3 is 15 residues. Germline V lookup: CDR1 SEHNR, CDR2 FQNEAQ (reference sequence). CDR3 protein: CASSLYGGVEQPQHF. The CDR3 DNA reads as TGTGCCAGCAGCTTATATGGGGGGGTGGAACAGCCCCAGCATTTT.

V and J are TRBV5-4 and TRBJ2-3, with 7 bases identical to TRBD2. The CDR3 is made up of 16 amino acids. CDR1 and CDR2 (germline): SGHNT, YYREEE (reference sequence). V trimming: 4 bases; J trimming: 6 bases; junction bases outside the gene matches: 14. The CDR3 nucleotides are TGTGCCAGCAGCAAGGAACAGCGGGGAGTAGGGGATACGCAGTATTTT. The encoded protein is CASSKEQRGVGDTQYF.

V usage is TRBV6-5 and J usage is TRBJ2-7; D unresolved. CDR3 length equals 13 residues. Germline V CDR1 and CDR2: MNHEY, SVGAGI. Between the trimmed V and J ends, which lost 0 bases and 7 bases, there was a span of 10 bases. The CDR3 loop reads CASSYSGFEEQYF. The DNA for the CDR3 is TGTGCCAGCAGTTACTCGGGGTTTGAGGAGCAGTACTTC.

V gene TRBV4-2 combines with J gene TRBJ2-2, with 10 bases that match TRBD1. CDR1 is LGHNA, CDR2 YNFKEQ, per germline. J lost 3 bases, V lost 1 base, and 2 bases had no gene match. The CDR3 has 16 amino acids. CDR3 sequence (DNA): TGTGCCAGCAGCCAAGTCGGGACAGGGGACACCGGGGAGCTGTTTTTT. This sequence encodes CASSQVGTGDTGELFF.

This chain connects TRBV15 to TRBJ2-1; perhaps TRBD1 as D (6 bases). The CDR3 length is 14 residues. V gave up 4 bases and J gave up 7 bases, with 14 bases separating them. Germline-derived CDR1 and CDR2 are LNHNV and YYDKDF (reference sequence). Here the CDR3 DNA reads TGTGCCACCAGCAATGAGCAGGGGATGAATGAGCAGTTCTTC. As protein: CATSNEQGMNEQFF.

This chain joins TRBV12-3 or TRBV12-4 and TRBJ1-6; no clear D. V shed 5 bases and J shed 4 bases, with 12 bases lying between them. This CDR3 has 15 residues. The DNA for the CDR3 is TGTGCCAGCAGTATAGACCTGGGTTATAATTCACCCCTCCACTTT. Its protein is CASSIDLGYNSPLHF.

The chain carries TRBV19 and TRBJ2-1, with a tentative D call TRBD1 (6 bases). V was pared by 7 bases and J by 8 bases, with 24 bases between. Germline V gene sequence: CDR1 LNHDA, CDR2 SQIVND (reference sequence). This CDR3 spans 16 amino acids. This CDR3 is CASTPGGGRSGYEQFF. In DNA, the CDR3 is TGTGCCAGTACCCCTGGGGGCGGGCGATCGGGGTATGAGCAGTTCTTC.

This clonotype was observed at least ten times. The chain combines TRBV7-2 with TRBJ2-3, with D possibly TRBD2 on 6 matching bases. The CDR3 length is 16 residues. The V gene's germline CDR1 is SGHTA and CDR2 FQGNSA. Trimming removed 1 base from V and 5 bases from J, with 16 bases in between. CDR3 loop: CASSLGAGRRGDTQYF. The DNA of the CDR3 is TGTGCCAGCAGCTTAGGAGCAGGGAGGCGCGGAGATACGCAGTATTTT.

The chain employs TRBV6-5 and TRBJ2-3; D is possibly TRBD1 (6 bases). Trimming cost V 10 bases and J 3 bases, with 14 bases left between them. The CDR3 extends over 13 amino acids. From germline, CDR1 is MNHEY and CDR2 SVGAGI. CDR3 DNA sequence: TGTGCCAACGGATCCACAGGGACAGATACGCAGTATTTT. It encodes CANGSTGTDTQYF.

The gene calls are TRBV5-5 and TRBJ1-2; tentatively, D is TRBD1 (5 bases). CDR1 SGHKS and CDR2 YYEKEE come from the germline V gene (reference sequence). The CDR3 contains 14 residues. Trimming cost V 4 bases and J 7 bases, with 17 bases left between them. Here the CDR3 DNA reads TGTGCCAGCAGCCCGGAGGGGAATCGGGTTGGCTACACCTTC. Residues: CASSPEGNRVGYTF.

A note on this clonotype: This sequence may be a read error, since a much larger clone differs from it by one base. The chain couples TRBV7-2 to TRBJ2-7; D is perhaps TRBD1 or TRBD2 (6 bases each). Trimming stripped 5 bases from V and 4 bases from J, with 24 bases between. This CDR3 is built from 17 residues. Germline V lookup: CDR1 SGHTA, CDR2 FQGNSA. The CDR3 reads CASSPDVGGQGLYEQYF. The CDR3 DNA is TGTGCCAGCAGCCCCGATGTCGGGGGCCAAGGGCTGTACGAGCAGTACTTC.

With regard to this clonotype: The junction departs from the called germline gene at one end, perhaps through a read error. The chain combines TRBV7-6 with TRBJ2-5; the D gene is possibly TRBD2 (5 bases). Germline assignment: CDR1 SGHVS and CDR2 FNYEAQ. The CDR3 spans 12 residues. CDR3 sequence (DNA): TGTGCCAGCGGCTTAGGAGGAGAGACCCAGTACTTC. It specifies CASGLGGETQYF.

The gene calls are TRBV28 and TRBJ1-1; no reliable D call. The V end lost 9 bases, the J end lost 4 bases, and 21 bases lay between the germline ends. CDR3 length equals 15 residues. From germline, CDR1 is MDHEN and CDR2 SYDVKM. The CDR3 bases are TGTGCCAGTGTAACGTGGGCCCTACGGGGCACTGAAGCTTTCTTT. It translates to CASVTWALRGTEAFF.